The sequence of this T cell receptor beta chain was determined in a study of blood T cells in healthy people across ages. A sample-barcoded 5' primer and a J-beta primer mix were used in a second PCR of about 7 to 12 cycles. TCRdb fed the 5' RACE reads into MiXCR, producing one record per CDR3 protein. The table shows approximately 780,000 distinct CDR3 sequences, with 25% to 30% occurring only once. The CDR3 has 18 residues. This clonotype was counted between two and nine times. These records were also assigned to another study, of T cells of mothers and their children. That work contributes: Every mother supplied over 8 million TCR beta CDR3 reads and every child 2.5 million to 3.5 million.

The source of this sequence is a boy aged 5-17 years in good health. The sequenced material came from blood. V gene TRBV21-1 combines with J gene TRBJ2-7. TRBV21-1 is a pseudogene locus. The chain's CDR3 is CASSTLKGKMISSYEQYF. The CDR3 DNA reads TGTGCCAGCAGCACTCTAAAGGGTAAAATGATTTCTTCCTACGAGCAGTACTTC.